Listed below are T cell receptor beta chains from one sample, sequenced in a study of post-analysis software for immune sequencing data. TCRdb re-derived calls from the PCR reads in MiXCR, one entry per CDR3 protein. The table records approximately 660,000 distinct CDR3 sequences, approximately 60% of them present only once. Source material: blood. The receptors derive from a girl aged 2-9 years with multiple sclerosis. CDR3s include the opening cysteine and the closing phenylalanine or tryptophan. Each record gives: CDR3 length, V gene, D gene, clone size, J gene, CDR3 DNA, CDR3 protein. A D gene is named only where the DNA matches it firmly. Clone size is stated in some rows and not others, as once, few, many or a class when expanded.

CDR3 length: 15
V gene: TRBV5-1
D gene: TRBD1
clone size: .
J gene: TRBJ2-3
CDR3 DNA: TGCGCCAGCGCAGGTGAAGGACAGGTAGGAGATACGCAGTATTTT
CDR3 protein: CASAGEGQVGDTQYF

CDR3 length: 16
V gene: TRBV5-1
D gene: TRBD2
clone size: .
J gene: TRBJ2-3
CDR3 DNA: TGCGCCAGCAGCTTGGGTGGCCTAGCGGGGGCATATACGCAGTATTTT
CDR3 protein: CASSLGGLAGAYTQYF

CDR3 length: 11
V gene: TRBV29-1
D gene: .
clone size: few
J gene: TRBJ2-5
CDR3 DNA: TGCAGCGTTGGGTTAGGGGAGACCCAGTACTTC
CDR3 protein: CSVGLGETQYF

CDR3 length: 15
V gene: TRBV7-2
D gene: .
clone size: .
J gene: TRBJ2-2
CDR3 DNA: TGTGCCAGCAGCCCCCGGGGAACCTACACCGGGGAGCTGTTTTTT
CDR3 protein: CASSPRGTYTGELFF

CDR3 length: 14
V gene: TRBV7-2
D gene: .
clone size: .
J gene: TRBJ2-7
CDR3 DNA: TGTGCCAGCAGCTTAAGTAGTGCAGGCTACGAGCAGTACTTC
CDR3 protein: CASSLSSAGYEQYF

CDR3 length: 14
V gene: TRBV6-5
D gene: TRBD2
clone size: few
J gene: TRBJ2-7
CDR3 DNA: TGCGCCAGCAGCCGGACTAGCGGAGCCTACGAGCAGTACTTC
CDR3 protein: CASSRTSGAYEQYF

CDR3 length: 11
V gene: TRBV29-1
D gene: .
clone size: few
J gene: TRBJ2-7
CDR3 DNA: TGCAGCGGGAGGGACATCCACGAGCAGTACTTC
CDR3 protein: CSGRDIHEQYF

CDR3 length: 15
V gene: TRBV15
D gene: TRBD1
clone size: .
J gene: TRBJ2-1
CDR3 DNA: TGTGCCACCAGCAGAGAGGACAGGGAATGGTCTGAGCAGTTCTTC
CDR3 protein: CATSREDREWSEQFF

CDR3 length: 15
V gene: TRBV20-1
D gene: TRBD1
clone size: few
J gene: TRBJ2-3
CDR3 DNA: TGCAGTGCCCAGGAGGGACAGGGGCTCACAGATACGCAGTATTTT
CDR3 protein: CSAQEGQGLTDTQYF

CDR3 length: 14
V gene: TRBV2
D gene: TRBD1
clone size: few
J gene: TRBJ2-7
CDR3 DNA: TGTGCCAGCAGTTTCCGGGACAGGGGGGGCGAGCAGTACTTC
CDR3 protein: CASSFRDRGGEQYF

CDR3 length: 12
V gene: TRBV3-1
D gene: .
clone size: .
J gene: TRBJ2-3
CDR3 DNA: TGTGCCAGCAGCCCCCGACGAGATACGCAGTATTTT
CDR3 protein: CASSPRRDTQYF

CDR3 length: 14
V gene: TRBV6-5
D gene: .
clone size: .
J gene: TRBJ1-2
CDR3 DNA: TGTGCCAGCAGTCTTCAGGGCGGGGTCTATGGCTACACCTTC
CDR3 protein: CASSLQGGVYGYTF

CDR3 length: 15
V gene: TRBV4-2
D gene: TRBD1
clone size: .
J gene: TRBJ1-2
CDR3 DNA: TGTGCCAGCAGCCAACGGACAGGGGGAGGCTATGGCTACACCTTC
CDR3 protein: CASSQRTGGGYGYTF

CDR3 length: 15
V gene: TRBV7-9
D gene: .
clone size: once
J gene: TRBJ2-1
CDR3 DNA: TGTGCCAGCAGCTTAAATTTCCAGGGTAGGAATGAGCAGTTCTTC
CDR3 protein: CASSLNFQGRNEQFF

CDR3 length: 14
V gene: TRBV21-1
D gene: .
clone size: once
J gene: TRBJ2-7
CDR3 DNA: TGTGCCAGCAGCAAGACGACAGAAGGTTACGAGCAGTACTTC
CDR3 protein: CASSKTTEGYEQYF

CDR3 length: 12
V gene: TRBV20-1
D gene: .
clone size: .
J gene: TRBJ2-1
CDR3 DNA: TGCAGTGCTAGCGGGGGTTTCAATGAGCAGTTCTTC
CDR3 protein: CSASGGFNEQFF

CDR3 length: 13
V gene: TRBV7-2
D gene: .
clone size: .
J gene: TRBJ1-6
CDR3 DNA: TGTGCCAGCAGCTTTACGGGTTATTCACCCCTCCACTTT
CDR3 protein: CASSFTGYSPLHF

CDR3 length: 17
V gene: TRBV12-3/TRBV12-4
D gene: .
clone size: .
J gene: TRBJ1-4
CDR3 DNA: TGTGCCAGCAGTACTCCTTTCTTACAGGGAACTAATGAAAAACTGTTTTTT
CDR3 protein: CASSTPFLQGTNEKLFF

CDR3 length: 14
V gene: TRBV7-9
D gene: .
clone size: few
J gene: TRBJ1-1
CDR3 DNA: TGTGCCAGCAGCCCCCAAGGGGAATTCACTGAAGCTTTCTTT
CDR3 protein: CASSPQGEFTEAFF

CDR3 length: 16
V gene: TRBV7-9
D gene: .
clone size: .
J gene: TRBJ2-1
CDR3 DNA: TGTGCCAGCAGCTCCGGGACGTTGAACCTAGGCAATGAGCAGTTCTTC
CDR3 protein: CASSSGTLNLGNEQFF

CDR3 length: 12
V gene: TRBV20-1
D gene: .
clone size: few
J gene: TRBJ1-5
CDR3 DNA: TGCAGTGCCAACAGGGTGGGACAGCCCCAGCATTTT
CDR3 protein: CSANRVGQPQHF

CDR3 length: 15
V gene: TRBV5-6
D gene: .
clone size: .
J gene: TRBJ2-3
CDR3 DNA: TGTGCCAGCAGCTTGGGTGCCTTAATACCAGATACGCAGTATTTT
CDR3 protein: CASSLGALIPDTQYF

CDR3 length: 16
V gene: TRBV7-2
D gene: .
clone size: .
J gene: TRBJ2-3
CDR3 DNA: TGTGCCAGCAGCTCTCCCGGCCCTGGGAGCACAGATACGCAGTATTTT
CDR3 protein: CASSSPGPGSTDTQYF

CDR3 length: 14
V gene: TRBV7-9
D gene: TRBD2
clone size: .
J gene: TRBJ2-1
CDR3 DNA: TGTGCCAGCACCCAGACTAGCGGGGGGGCCGAGCAGTTCTTC
CDR3 protein: CASTQTSGGAEQFF

CDR3 length: 10
V gene: TRBV29-1
D gene: .
clone size: few
J gene: TRBJ1-2
CDR3 DNA: TGCAGCGTTGACAGGGATGGCTACACCTTC
CDR3 protein: CSVDRDGYTF

CDR3 length: 15
V gene: TRBV6-5
D gene: .
clone size: .
J gene: TRBJ2-3
CDR3 DNA: TGTGCCAGCAGTTACGGGTCGGGAAGCACAGATACGCAGTATTTT
CDR3 protein: CASSYGSGSTDTQYF

CDR3 length: 12
V gene: TRBV12-3/TRBV12-4
D gene: .
clone size: few
J gene: TRBJ1-2
CDR3 DNA: TGTGCCAGCAGCCCGATGAGGGCGGACTACACCTTC
CDR3 protein: CASSPMRADYTF

CDR3 length: 13
V gene: TRBV29-1
D gene: .
clone size: .
J gene: TRBJ1-2
CDR3 DNA: TGCAGCGTTGCTGGGGGCGCAATCTATGGCTACACCTTC
CDR3 protein: CSVAGGAIYGYTF

CDR3 length: 15
V gene: TRBV29-1
D gene: .
clone size: .
J gene: TRBJ2-7
CDR3 DNA: TGCAGCGTTGAACCCCGGGACGGCCGTCGCTACGAGCAGTACTTC
CDR3 protein: CSVEPRDGRRYEQYF

CDR3 length: 13
V gene: TRBV29-1
D gene: .
clone size: few
J gene: TRBJ1-1
CDR3 DNA: TGCAGCGTTGAACGCGAACCGGGCACTGAAGCTTTCTTT
CDR3 protein: CSVEREPGTEAFF

CDR3 length: 17
V gene: TRBV11-3
D gene: TRBD1
clone size: .
J gene: TRBJ2-5
CDR3 DNA: TGTGCCAGCAGGAGTCGTCTCGGGACAGGGGGCCAAGAGACCCAGTACTTC
CDR3 protein: CASRSRLGTGGQETQYF

CDR3 length: 15
V gene: TRBV4-3
D gene: .
clone size: .
J gene: TRBJ1-4
CDR3 DNA: TGCGCCAGCAGCCAAGATTGGGTTGGGGGTGAAAAACTGTTTTTT
CDR3 protein: CASSQDWVGGEKLFF

CDR3 length: 13
V gene: TRBV5-1
D gene: TRBD2
clone size: .
J gene: TRBJ2-7
CDR3 DNA: TGCGCCAGCCGGACTAGCGGGGGCAATGAGCAGTACTTC
CDR3 protein: CASRTSGGNEQYF

CDR3 length: 12
V gene: TRBV5-5
D gene: .
clone size: .
J gene: TRBJ2-5
CDR3 DNA: TGTGCCAGCAGTCAGAACAGCGGAGAGCAGTACTTC
CDR3 protein: CASSQNSGEQYF

CDR3 length: 15
V gene: TRBV15
D gene: TRBD2
clone size: .
J gene: TRBJ2-7
CDR3 DNA: TGTGCCACCAGCAGAGCTAGCGGGAGGAACTACGAGCAGTACTTC
CDR3 protein: CATSRASGRNYEQYF

CDR3 length: 13
V gene: TRBV6-5
D gene: TRBD2
clone size: few
J gene: TRBJ2-4
CDR3 DNA: TGTGCCTCTCGGGGGGGACCCCAAAACATTCAGTACTTC
CDR3 protein: CASRGGPQNIQYF

CDR3 length: 15
V gene: TRBV27
D gene: .
clone size: few
J gene: TRBJ2-5
CDR3 DNA: TGTGCCAGCAGTCCACATCGTGGGGTTCAAGAGACCCAGTACTTC
CDR3 protein: CASSPHRGVQETQYF

CDR3 length: 15
V gene: TRBV5-1
D gene: .
clone size: .
J gene: TRBJ2-3
CDR3 DNA: TGCGCCAGCAGCTTGACCGGGGTTATCACAGATACGCAGTATTTT
CDR3 protein: CASSLTGVITDTQYF